This TCR beta chain was sequenced for a study of T cells after yellow fever vaccination. This clonotype has just a few counts. The antigen is unknown. Whole-study findings and limits: The secondary response showed a weaker magnitude and a faster peak, day 5 versus 15.

A 5'RACE template-switching step, the method used to make TCR cDNA, added a universal primer site and UMIs. TCRdb redid the calling of the 5' RACE reads with MiXCR, one entry per CDR3 protein. The table lists 240,000 or so distinct CDR3 sequences, less than 8.5% of them singletons. This TCR derives from a young man who received the YFV17D yellow fever vaccine. The sample consisted of CD4+ T cells sorted from PBMCs, taken 15 days after the yellow fever booster vaccination.

Here the CDR3 DNA reads TGTGCCACCGGACAGGGGCTTGCTAATGAAAAACTGTTTTTT. It yields the protein CATGQGLANEKLFF. The chain joins TRBV25-1 to TRBJ1-4; 9 bases are shared with TRBD1. With V trimmed by 10 bases and J by 3 bases, 6 bases remained unmatched. This CDR3 is built from 14 residues. Germline V lookup: CDR1 MGHDK, CDR2 SYGVNS.